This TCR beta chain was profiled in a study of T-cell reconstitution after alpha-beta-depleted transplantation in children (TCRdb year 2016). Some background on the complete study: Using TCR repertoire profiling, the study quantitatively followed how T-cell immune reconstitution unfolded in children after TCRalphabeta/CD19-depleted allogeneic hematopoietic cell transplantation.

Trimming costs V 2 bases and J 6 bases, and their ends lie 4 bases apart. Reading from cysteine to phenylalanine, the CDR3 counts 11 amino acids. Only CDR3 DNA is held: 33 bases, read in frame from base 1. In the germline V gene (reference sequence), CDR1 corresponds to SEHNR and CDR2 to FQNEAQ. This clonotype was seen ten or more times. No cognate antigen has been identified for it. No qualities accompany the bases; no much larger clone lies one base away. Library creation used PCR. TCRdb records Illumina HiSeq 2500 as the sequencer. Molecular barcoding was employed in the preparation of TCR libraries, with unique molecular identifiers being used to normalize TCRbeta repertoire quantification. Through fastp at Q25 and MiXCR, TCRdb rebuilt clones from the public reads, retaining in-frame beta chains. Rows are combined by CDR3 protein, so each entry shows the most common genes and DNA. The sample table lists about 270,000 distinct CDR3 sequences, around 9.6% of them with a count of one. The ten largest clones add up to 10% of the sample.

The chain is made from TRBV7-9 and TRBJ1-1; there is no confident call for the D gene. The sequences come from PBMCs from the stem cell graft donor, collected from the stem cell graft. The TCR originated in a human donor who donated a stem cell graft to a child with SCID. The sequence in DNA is TGTGCCAGCAGCTTATACTCTGAAGCTTTCTTT. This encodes CASSLYSEAFF. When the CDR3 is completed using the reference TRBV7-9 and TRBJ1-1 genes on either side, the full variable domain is DTGVSQNPRHKITKRGQNVTFRCDPISEHNRLYWYRQTLGQGPEFLTYFQNEAQLEKSRLLSDRFSAERPKGSFSTLEIQRTEQGDSAMYLCASSLYSEAFFGQGTRLTVV.